Given below is one T cell receptor beta chain in context. No cognate antigen has been identified for it. There are no base qualities to consult, and no much larger clone falls within one base. CD8 naive samples consisted of CD45RO-negative cells that were positively selected for CCR7, yielding a CD45RA+CCR7+ population without TemRA cells. The donors were healthy, HIV-negative adults with no recently reported acute infections or vaccinations. All donors were Caucasian adults living in Nashville, Tennessee, USA. Blood was collected by leukapheresis, and PBMCs were isolated by Ficoll-Histopaque density gradient centrifugation and then cryopreserved in liquid nitrogen vapor phase. Analytical flow cytometry was used to check the purity and quantity of every magnetically sorted T cell population. Genomic DNA was isolated from every sorted fraction and measured by UV absorbance on a Nanodrop 2000c. The CDR3 runs 14 amino acids, cysteine and phenylalanine included. Only CDR3 DNA is held: 42 bases, read in frame from base 1. The junction shows trimming of 3 bases on V and 1 base on J, plus 8 bases between the germline ends. According to the germline V gene, CDR1 reads SGHDT and CDR2 reads YYEEEE.

The source of the sample is a study of shared clonotypes between healthy human individuals (dated by TCRdb to about 2020). Some background on the complete study: A couple of women and three men aged 18 to 49 years were included in the cohort. The study deeply sequenced blood TCR repertoires of five healthy adults to estimate repertoire size and the extent of clonotype sharing between individuals. To increase sequencing depth and limit assay-specific biases, TCR repertoire library preparation and sequencing were carried out by different laboratories using diverse techniques. For each donor, CD4 naive and CD4 memory were each run on three plates, CD8 naive on two plates, and CD8 memory on one plate. Per donor, leukapheresis produced somewhere between about 0.94 and 9 billion PBMCs. The paper's findings and limits, for the study overall: Sharing across a handful of donors was observed for approximately 5% of naive CD4, over 3% of naive CD8, 2% to 2.5% of memory CD4, and around 0.4% of memory CD8 clonotypes. Even with the large sequencing depth, rarefaction of the sorted-subset datasets indicated that sequencing was incomplete. Larger estimated clonotype richness was generally found for naive subsets than for memory subsets. Sampling was restricted to blood, and TCR repertoires in tissue are likely to differ from TCR repertoires in blood. Compared with non-shared clonotypes, clonotypes shared by all four sorted-subset donors had higher generation probabilities. The small number of donors limited the genetic and exposure-history diversity represented. Based on pairwise subsampling, the degree of clonotype sharing among donors was expected to be affected by sequencing depth.

TCR CDR3 regions were amplified from genomic DNA by multiplex PCR using the deep immunoSEQ assay. Extracted genomic DNA from each cell subset was distributed evenly across all wells of several immunoSEQ 96-well plates, and each plate was treated as a replicate. Each replicate PCR for sorted subsets received around 200 ng genomic DNA, equal to tens of thousands of T cell genomes. The purified libraries were quantified using a Qubit 3.0 fluorometer, sized with a Bioanalyzer 2100, and then quantified again using the KAPA Library Quantification kit. Each immunoSEQ 96-well plate was sequenced on its own single-read 150-cycle Illumina NextSeq 550 flow cell. The study's own analysis went as follows. Because only junctional sequences without quality scores were contained in the immunoSEQ output, filtering matching that applied to full-length reads could not be performed. To assign V/J genes and CDR3, sequences were annotated against IMGT germline references using PyIR, a Python wrapper for IgBLAST v1.9. Reads were removed for weak V/J assignments (E-value above 1e-6), missing CDR3, stop codons, out-of-frame junctions, or ambiguous translated residues. V3J clonotypes were defined by identical inferred V gene, J gene, and CDR3 amino acid sequence. The percentage overlap between two repertoires was calculated by dividing the number of shared unique clonotypes by the size of the smaller repertoire. Three approaches were used to assess repertoire richness: RTK rarefaction, the Chao1 estimator, and Recon v2.1 estimates of unobserved clonotypes. Generation probabilities were computed with OLGA for all TCRbeta clonotypes obtained by the gDNA method from four donors. TCRdb mirrors the immuneACCESS table, restricted to in-frame sequences. Some clones are absent from its copies; in checked studies, under half trace to an unresolved V gene, and the reason for the others is unknown. The V and J calls and clone size are taken from that table; D and trimming were inferred from the DNA. A total of approximately 2,200,000 clones appear in this sample, about 92% of them only once. Around 1.7% of the sample goes to the ten largest clones.

Here the chain combines TRBV5-6 and TRBJ1-3; TRBD1 is possibly the D segment (5 matching bases). Sequenced: naive CD8+ T cells from PBMCs. This specimen's cell subset or site label, per the study, means: CD45RA+CCR7+. This clonotype was obtained from a man between 18 and 35 years old in good health. Some clones in this sample may be carry-over from other donors' samples. The CDR3: CASSYAGSGNTIYF. The nucleotide sequence is given as TGTGCCAGCAGCTACGCAGGGTCTGGAAACACCATATATTTT. When the CDR3 is completed using the reference TRBV5-6 and TRBJ1-3 genes on either side, the full variable domain is DAGVTQSPTHLIKTRGQQVTLRCSPKSGHDTVSWYQQALGQGPQFIFQYYEEEERQRGNFPDRFSGHQFPNYSSELNVNALLLGDSALYLCASSYAGSGNTIYFGEGSWLTVV.